Below, 32 T cell receptor beta chains from the same sample are listed, as sequenced in a study of CD8+ T cells in alopecia areata. It was cDNA, reverse transcribed from extracted RNA, that served as the sequencing template. Generated by immunoSEQ multiplex PCR, the TCRdb table keeps only in-frame clones and is missing some. The table shows some 130,000 clones, with under 60% occurring only once. The sample consisted of CD4+ T cells sorted from blood, taken at week 0. The receptors were gathered from a human donor with alopecia areata.

This rearrangement joins TRBV15 to TRBJ2-1, with 7 positions matching TRBD1. This CDR3 is 15 amino acids long. Losses at the gene ends were 1 base for V and 7 bases for J; bases not matched to a gene: 7. Germline V gene sequence: CDR1 LNHNV, CDR2 YYDKDF (reference sequence). CDR3 protein: CATSRATGSRNEQFF. DNA for the CDR3: TGTGCCACCAGCAGAGCGACAGGGAGTCGAAATGAGCAGTTCTTC.

The table lists this clone with a count of one. The rearrangement joins TRBV27 to TRBJ1-1, with 9 nucleotides matching TRBD1. Per germline, CDR1 MNHEY and CDR2 SMNVEV (reference sequence). V shed 7 bases and J 1 base; nucleotides not matched to a gene: 7. The CDR3 length is 15 residues. The DNA for the CDR3 is TGTGCCAGCACCGCCCTGGGACAGGGGAACACTGAAGCTTTCTTT. Protein: CASTALGQGNTEAFF.

The chain joins TRBV21-1 to TRBJ1-6. TRBV21-1 is designated a pseudogene. The CDR3 contains 13 residues. The CDR3 loop is CANTPGSNSPLHF. DNA of the CDR3: TGTGCCAACACCCCGGGGTCTAATTCACCCCTCCACTTT.

This clone was detected once. The chain employs TRBV4-3 and TRBJ1-5, with D uncertain. Trimming stripped 4 bases from V and 4 bases from J, with 8 bases between. CDR1 and CDR2 (germline): LGHNA, YSLEER. The CDR3 loop spans 13 amino acids. CDR3 amino acids: CASSRVRNQPQHF. The CDR3 DNA is TGCGCCAGCAGCCGCGTCAGGAATCAGCCCCAGCATTTT.

A single count supports this clone. The chain combines TRBV4-2 with TRBJ2-5, with 11 bases lining up with TRBD2. Germline V CDR1 and CDR2: LGHNA, YNFKEQ. The CDR3 has 15 amino acids. The trim removed 1 base at V and 5 bases at J, leaving 3 bases unmatched. This chain's CDR3 is CASSQGTSGPETQYF. CDR3 nucleotides: TGTGCCAGCAGCCAAGGGACTAGCGGGCCGGAGACCCAGTACTTC.

This clone was counted between two and nine times. This chain uses TRBV2 with TRBJ1-2, with D uncertain. CDR3 length: 13 amino acids. Trimming took 5 bases from V and 7 from J, leaving 14 bases between them. Looked up from germline, CDR1 is SNHLY and CDR2 is FYNNEI. CDR3 sequence (DNA): TGTGCCAGCAGTCCGGGCCCCGCGGGTGGCTACACCTTC. It codes for CASSPGPAGGYTF.

V is TRBV5-6 and J is TRBJ1-3; D call uncertain. The length of the CDR3 is 12 residues. In germline, CDR1 is SGHDT, CDR2 YYEEEE. V gave up 0 bases and J gave up 4 bases, with 2 bases separating them. For the CDR3, the DNA is TGTGCCAGCAGCTTGGGCGGAAACACCATATATTTT. It codes for CASSLGGNTIYF.

This clone came up once. The chain recombines TRBV27 with TRBJ1-1, with D possibly matching TRBD1 (5 bases). The CDR3 covers 17 residues. V dropped 5 bases and J dropped 1 base, with 20 bases sitting between them. Germline CDR1 MNHEY, CDR2 SMNVEV (reference sequence). This chain's CDR3 is CASSPTPRVGTNTEAFF. CDR3 bases: TGTGCCAGCAGTCCAACTCCCCGCGTGGGGACGAACACTGAAGCTTTCTTT.

This clone was counted a few times. J is TRBJ2-7 and V is TRBV30; D is perhaps TRBD1 or TRBD2 (5 bases each). The germline V and J ends were trimmed by 4 bases and 2 bases, with 15 bases remaining between them. The germline CDR1 and CDR2 sequences are GTSNPN and SVGIG (reference sequence). This CDR3 is built from 14 residues. The CDR3 is CAWIGKGRTYEQYF. The CDR3 bases are TGTGCCTGGATTGGTAAGGGGAGAACCTACGAGCAGTACTTC.

This chain links TRBV20-1 with TRBJ2-3; D gene ambiguous. Trimming pared 4 bases from V and 4 bases from J, leaving 6 bases between. Germline CDR1 is DFQATT and CDR2 is SNEGSKA (reference sequence). This CDR3 contains 11 residues. CDR3 coding DNA: TGCAGTGCTAATCCCGCAGATACGCAGTATTTT. Protein sequence: CSANPADTQYF.

CDR3 in DNA: TGTGCCAGCTCACTAGCGGCTTCCTACGAGCAGTACTTC. This translates into CASSLAASYEQYF. This rearrangement joins TRBV18 to TRBJ2-7; possible D gene TRBD2, 6 bases. Trimming left V 4 bases short and J 1 base short, with 8 bases between. CDR3 length equals 13 residues. CDR1 and CDR2 from the germline V gene are KGHSH and LQKENI.

About this clone: A read error may produce the germline difference seen at one junction end. The rearrangement uses TRBV6-1 and TRBJ2-5; tentatively, D is TRBD2 (5 bases). The CDR3 totals 14 residues. Germline CDR1 and CDR2: MNHNS and SASEGT. The CDR3 loop is CAISDQLDQETQYF. CDR3 bases: TGTGCCATCAGTGATCAACTAGATCAAGAGACCCAGTACTTC.

The sample holds a few counts of this clone. Other DNA sequences in the sample encode the same CDR3. The V and J genes are TRBV6-6 and TRBJ1-2; 8 nucleotides align to TRBD1. Unmatched junction bases numbered 5, after V lost 5 bases and J lost 3 bases. The CDR3 runs to 14 residues. CDR1 is MNHNY and CDR2 is SVGAGI in the germline V gene (reference sequence). CDR3 sequence: CASSHGQGDYGYTF. Here the CDR3 DNA reads TGTGCCAGCAGTCATGGACAGGGTGACTATGGCTACACCTTC.

The chain employs TRBV30 and TRBJ2-1, with TRBD2 as a possible D gene (7 bases). The CDR3 loop spans 12 amino acids. The germline V gene has CDR1 GTSNPN and CDR2 SVGIG (reference sequence). V was cut by 2 bases and J by 15 bases, with 17 bases left in between. Here the CDR3 DNA reads TGTGCCTGGAGTCTAACTGACGGGGGGCTGTTCTTC. It yields the protein CAWSLTDGGLFF.

This clone was picked up a small number of times. The chain uses TRBV2 and TRBJ1-5, with TRBD1 matching 10 bases. CDR1 is SNHLY and CDR2 is FYNNEI in the germline V gene. The CDR3 is 15 amino acids. J lost 2 bases, V lost 5 bases, and 3 bases had no gene match. CDR3 in DNA: TGTGCCAGCAGTAGACAGGGGGCCGGCAATCAGCCCCAGCATTTT. Translation: CASSRQGAGNQPQHF.

The chain carries TRBV16 and TRBJ1-1, with 7 bases matching TRBD1. J gave up 1 base and V 7 bases, and 3 bases lay outside the gene matches. This CDR3 contains 13 residues. The germline V gene has CDR1 KGHSY and CDR2 FQNENV. CDR3 residues: CASTRTGNTEAFF. CDR3 sequence (DNA): TGTGCCAGCACGCGGACAGGGAACACTGAAGCTTTCTTT.

The chain has TRBV6-5 and TRBJ2-5; 8 positions match TRBD2. J was trimmed by 1 base and V by 2 bases; bases with no gene match: 6. Germline CDR1 reads MNHEY; CDR2 reads SVGAGI. This CDR3 is built from 16 residues. CDR3 protein: CASSYVAGGIQETQYF. CDR3 DNA: TGTGCCAGCAGTTACGTTGCGGGGGGTATCCAAGAGACCCAGTACTTC.

The V gene is TRBV5-1, the J gene TRBJ2-5, with D perhaps TRBD1 (6 bases). The CDR3 runs to 15 residues. Germline CDR1 SGHRS, CDR2 YFSETQ. Between the trimmed V and J ends, which lost 1 base and 4 bases, there was a span of 14 bases. The CDR3, as DNA: TGCGCCAGCAGCTTGACGCAGGGGTTTGGAGAGACCCAGTACTTC. It is translated as CASSLTQGFGETQYF.

This chain connects TRBV4-2 to TRBJ1-2; TRBD1 agrees at 9 bases. The V gene end was trimmed by 1 base and the J gene end by 4 bases; junction bases not matched to a gene: 7. This CDR3 is built from 16 residues. Germline-derived CDR1 and CDR2 are LGHNA and YNFKEQ. The CDR3 bases are TGTGCCAGCAGCCAAGGAGCCGGGACAGGGTTCTATGGCTACACCTTC. Its translation is CASSQGAGTGFYGYTF.

In its sample, this clone was seen a few times. This chain links TRBV29-1 with TRBJ1-1; 7 bases map to TRBD1. Unmatched junction bases numbered 8, after V lost 6 bases and J lost 4 bases. Germline V gives CDR1 SQVTM, CDR2 ANQGSEA. The CDR3 totals 13 residues. The DNA of the CDR3 is TGCAGCGTAGCCGGACAGGAAGGCACTGAAGCTTTCTTT. The encoded protein is CSVAGQEGTEAFF.

The chain joins TRBV29-1 to TRBJ2-7, with D perhaps matching TRBD1 or TRBD2 (5 bases each). The germline V gene encodes CDR1 SQVTM and CDR2 ANQGSEA. Trimming took 4 bases from V and 6 from J, leaving 19 bases between them. The CDR3 is made up of 14 amino acids. CDR3 sequence reads: CSVAGPRGPGEQYF. CDR3 DNA sequence: TGCAGCGTTGCTGGCCCCCGGGGACCGGGCGAGCAGTACTTC.

The chain combines TRBV30 with TRBJ1-1; 9 positions agree with TRBD1. The junction had 7 bases not matched to a gene; V was cut back by 3 bases and J by 11 bases. Germline lookup yields CDR1 GTSNPN and CDR2 SVGIG (reference sequence). The CDR3 sequence is 12 residues long. As DNA, the CDR3 is TGTGCCTGGAGCTCCGGGACAGGGCGGGCTTTCTTT. It yields the protein CAWSSGTGRAFF.

V and J are TRBV30 and TRBJ2-1; no definite D call. Trimming shortened V by 2 bases and J by 7 bases, and 9 bases separated the two germline ends. Germline-derived CDR1 and CDR2 are GTSNPN and SVGIG (reference sequence). This CDR3 has 12 residues. The CDR3 loop reads CAWSTPLNEQFF. The CDR3 DNA sequence: TGTGCCTGGAGTACGCCCCTTAATGAGCAGTTCTTC.

The V call is TRBV29-1, the J call TRBJ2-1; D is uncertain. The CDR3 contains 11 residues. Germline V CDR1 and CDR2: SQVTM, ANQGSEA. V lost 1 base and J 10 bases, leaving 8 bases between the germline ends. The CDR3 sequence: CSVEVAEEQFF. CDR3 in DNA: TGCAGCGTTGAAGTGGCGGAAGAGCAGTTCTTC.

This clone was detected a few times. The rearrangement joins TRBV18 to TRBJ1-5; D ambiguous. Germline CDR1 is KGHSH and CDR2 is LQKENI. The CDR3 length is 16 residues. The ends were cut back, 3 bases at V and 0 bases at J, with 12 bases in the middle. The CDR3 spells CASSPMGGGSNQPQHF. The CDR3 region has the DNA TGTGCCAGCTCACCGATGGGCGGAGGTAGCAATCAGCCCCAGCATTTT.

The chain is built from TRBV14 and TRBJ2-1, with a weak D call TRBD2 (5 bases). The germline V and J ends were trimmed by 2 bases and 8 bases, with 13 bases remaining between them. Germline CDR1 is SGHDN and CDR2 is FVKESK. The CDR3 totals 14 residues. The CDR3 coding sequence is TGTGCCAGCAGCCAACCACCACTAGTCTATGAGCAGTTCTTC. It yields the protein CASSQPPLVYEQFF.

The chain links TRBV10-3 to TRBJ1-2, with 7 positions matching TRBD1. The J segment lost 6 bases and the V segment lost 6 bases, leaving 10 bases of the junction unmatched. Germline values: CDR1 ENHRY, CDR2 SYGVKD. The CDR3 totals 14 residues. The CDR3 sequence: CAIRWSGGSDGYTF. CDR3 DNA sequence: TGTGCCATCAGGTGGTCAGGGGGATCGGATGGCTACACCTTC.

This clone was observed once. The chain recombines TRBV19 with TRBJ2-5, with 10 bases that match TRBD1. The germline V gene has CDR1 LNHDA and CDR2 SQIVND (reference sequence). The CDR3 has 16 amino acids. Trimming cost V 3 bases and J 2 bases; bases outside gene matches: 6. CDR3 coding DNA: TGTGCCAGTAGTATTGGGGGGACAGGGGAGCAAGAGACCCAGTACTTC. It codes for CASSIGGTGEQETQYF.

This chain uses TRBV6-5 with TRBJ1-1; TRBD1 aligns across 7 bases. The CDR3 is 15 residues long. V lost 5 bases to trimming and J lost 1 base; unmatched junction nucleotides: 7. Germline CDR1 MNHEY, CDR2 SVGAGI. CDR3 coding DNA: TGTGCCAGCAGTCCACAGGGGATGGGGAACACTGAAGCTTTCTTT. This encodes CASSPQGMGNTEAFF.

The V call is TRBV27, the J call TRBJ1-2; the D gene is possibly TRBD1 (6 bases). The CDR3 is 13 amino acids. Germline values: CDR1 MNHEY, CDR2 SMNVEV (reference sequence). Trimming left V 3 bases short and J 2 bases short, with 7 bases between. The CDR3 reads CASSFQGNYGYTF. The CDR3 nucleotides are TGTGCCAGCAGTTTCCAGGGGAACTATGGCTACACCTTC.

This clone was seen a few times. The chain links TRBV7-2 to TRBJ1-2; D is undetermined. The CDR3 totals 14 residues. V lost 1 base and J 0 bases, leaving 6 bases between the germline ends. Germline-derived CDR1 and CDR2 are SGHTA and FQGNSA. CDR3 in amino acids: CASSLGGPNYGYTF. CDR3 DNA sequence: TGTGCCAGCAGCTTAGGCGGACCTAACTATGGCTACACCTTC.

The V call is TRBV30, the J call TRBJ1-6; a possible D gene is TRBD1 (5 bases). Deletions cut 0 bases from V and 7 bases from J, with 16 bases between. The CDR3 is made up of 16 amino acids. CDR1 and CDR2 from the germline V gene are GTSNPN and SVGIG (reference sequence). The CDR3 protein is CAWSVRRGAQNSPLHF. The CDR3 DNA is TGTGCCTGGAGTGTTCGGAGGGGCGCCCAAAATTCACCCCTCCACTTT.